These 6 T cell receptor beta chains originate from one sample sequenced in a study of Ad26.COV2.S vaccination and SARS-CoV-2 variants. Treatment indicated: about 20 received Ad26.COV2.S at low or high dose, single or two shots; about 5 received placebo; per-sample allocation not given. Repertoires come from day 63 after the first vaccine or placebo injection. Some clones are missing from TCRdb's copy, which holds only in-frame ones; the method was immunoSEQ multiplex PCR. The sample carries hundreds of thousands of clones, approximately 86% recorded once. The sequencing used peripheral blood, collected in a trial of Ad26.COV2.S vaccine versus placebo. These receptors all come from a person between 18 and 59 years old who received the Ad26.COV2.S COVID-19 vaccine or a placebo.

J is TRBJ2-7 and V is TRBV4-1, with D perhaps assigned TRBD1 or TRBD2 (5 bases each). Trimming pared 3 bases from V and 3 bases from J, leaving 18 bases between. Germline CDR1 and CDR2: MGHRA and YSYEKL. This CDR3 comprises 16 residues. Here the CDR3 DNA reads TGCGCCAGCAGCCAGGCCCTCGGGACGGGTGGCTACGAGCAGTACTTC. This encodes CASSQALGTGGYEQYF.

CDR3 in amino acids: CASSLDGRGQNSPLHF. The DNA for the CDR3 is TGTGCCAGCAGCTTAGATGGTCGGGGCCAAAATTCACCCCTCCACTTT. The genes are TRBV7-4 and TRBJ1-6; TRBD1 might be the D (5 bases). Trimming stripped 1 base from V and 7 bases from J, with 14 bases between. The CDR3 loop spans 16 amino acids. Looked up from germline, CDR1 is SGHVT and CDR2 is SQSDAQ.

The chain uses TRBV11-3 and TRBJ2-5; a weak D match, TRBD2 (5 bases). V was pared by 1 base and J by 4 bases, with 16 bases between. CDR3 size: 16 residues. CDR1 and CDR2 (germline): SGHNT, YENEEA. The CDR3 DNA reads as TGTGCCAGCAGCTTAGCCCCTAGAGGGAGAGGAGAGACCCAGTACTTC. Translating gives CASSLAPRGRGETQYF. Drawing the rest from reference TRBV11-3 and TRBJ2-5, the complete variable domain is EAGVVQSPRYKIIEKKQPVAFWCNPISGHNTLYWYLQNLGQGPELLIRYENEEAVDDSQLPKDRFSAERLKGVDSTLKIQPAELGDSAVYLCASSLAPRGRGETQYFGPGTRLLVL.

The genes are TRBV6-5 and TRBJ1-1; D perhaps matches TRBD1 (5 bases). The germline V gene has CDR1 MNHEY and CDR2 SVGAGI. The CDR3 consists of 15 residues. Trimming took off 0 bases at V and 4 bases at J, with 12 bases between the two ends. Here the CDR3 reads CASSYSGEFRTEAFF. The CDR3 DNA sequence: TGTGCCAGCAGTTACTCGGGGGAATTTCGCACTGAAGCTTTCTTT.

The V and J genes are TRBV18 and TRBJ2-6, with D unresolved. V gave up 7 bases and J gave up 0 bases, with 4 bases separating them. CDR1 is KGHSH and CDR2 is LQKENI in the germline V gene. The CDR3 is made up of 13 amino acids. CDR3 region: CASFLSGANVLTF. CDR3 bases: TGTGCCAGCTTCCTCTCTGGGGCCAACGTCCTGACTTTC.

As to this clone: At one end the junction does not follow the germline gene, possibly because of a read error. Additional DNA sequences in this sample encode the identical CDR3. The chain recombines TRBV24-1 with TRBJ1-2; 7 bases agree with TRBD1. Germline V lookup: CDR1 KGHDR, CDR2 SFDVKD. The CDR3 totals 14 residues. The CDR3 reads CATSGDRDNYGYTF. In DNA, the CDR3 is TGTGCCACGAGTGGCGACAGGGACAACTATGGCTACACCTTC.